The sequence of this TCR beta chain was determined in a study of early T cells in non-severe SARS-CoV-2 infection. The CDR3 spans 14 residues. V dropped 4 bases and J dropped 0 bases, with 7 bases sitting between them. Unique molecular identifiers were affixed to single, distinct cDNA molecules. One entry per CDR3 protein, called by TCRdb with MiXCR from the 5' RACE reads. This sample has fewer than 75,000 distinct CDR3 sequences; more than 15% occur once, and the top ten carry about 8.2%. The source is an adult who was a healthcare worker with PCR-confirmed SARS-CoV-2 infection or an uninfected control (not recorded which). The chain uses TRBV12-3 or TRBV12-4 and TRBJ1-5; D uncertain. The sequencing here drew on whole blood, taken at baseline. The CDR3 reads CASSSSNSNQPQHF. In nucleotides, the CDR3 is TGTGCCAGCAGTTCCTCAAATAGCAATCAGCCCCAGCATTTT.